Below are 15 T cell receptor beta chains sequenced from a single sample in a study of T cells in women clearing cervical HPV infection. Profiled with immunoSEQ multiplex PCR; TCRdb holds only in-frame clones, not every one. The sample's table shows approximately 35,000 clones. Material: blood buffy coat. These receptors all stem from a woman between 18 and 70 years old with a cervical HPV16 infection that either progressed to CIN3+ or cleared (not recorded which).

CDR3 DNA, as far as it was read: TGTGCCAGCAGCCCTAACTCTGACAGGGGGTCCCTCTACGAG. Its protein is CASSPNSDRGSLYE. The full CDR3 protein is CASSPNSDRGSLYEQYF. The chain employs TRBV2 and TRBJ2-7, with 9 bases identical to TRBD1. The read terminates 3 residues ahead of where the CDR3 ends, so the germline J gene completes it. This CDR3 is 17 amino acids long. Germline-derived CDR1 and CDR2 are SNHLY and FYNNEI. V trimming: 6 bases; J trimming: 3 bases; junction bases outside the gene matches: 15.

Of note for this clone: The read comes to an end 3 residues before the CDR3 does, leaving the germline J gene to fill in the end. The chain employs TRBV30 and TRBJ2-6; 7 bases are a match to TRBD1. V trimming: 4 bases; J trimming: 0 bases; junction bases outside the gene matches: 6. Germline V CDR1 and CDR2: GTSNPN, SVGIG (reference sequence). The CDR3 is 16 residues long. The CDR3 reads CAWTGTAPSGANVLTF. The sequenced CDR3 bases are TGTGCCTGGACCGGGACAGCCCCCTCTGGGGCCAACGTC.

Note on this clone: The CDR3 extends 3 residues past the end of the read, so its final part is completed from the germline J gene. This rearrangement joins TRBV20-1 to TRBJ2-7; 10 bases line up with TRBD2. Germline CDR1 reads DFQATT; CDR2 reads SNEGSKA (reference sequence). V lost 1 base, J lost 5 bases, and 5 bases stayed unmatched. The CDR3 has 14 residues. The covered CDR3 bases are TGCAGTGCTAGAGCCCTAGCGGGAGAGGACGAG. Encoded protein: CSARALAGEDE. The entire CDR3 is CSARALAGEDEQYF.

In regard to this clone: The observed sequence ends 3 residues before the CDR3 terminus, with the missing tail filled in from the germline J gene. This chain links TRBV19 with TRBJ2-1, with 9 positions matching TRBD2. From germline, CDR1 is LNHDA and CDR2 SQIVND (reference sequence). V lost 5 bases, J lost 4 bases, and 12 bases stayed unmatched. The CDR3 loop spans 17 amino acids. This chain's CDR3 is CASSPSGRAGGYNEQFF. The DNA read from the CDR3 is TGTGCCAGTAGTCCTTCAGGCCGTGCGGGAGGGTACAATGAG.

On this clone: The read ends 3 residues early relative to the CDR3; the germline J gene fills the gap. The genes are TRBV11-2 and TRBJ1-1; D gene uncertain. With 5 bases removed from V and 1 base from J, the gap between germline ends came to 8 bases. From germline, CDR1 is SGHAT and CDR2 FQNNGV. The CDR3 is made up of 13 amino acids. Incomplete CDR3 DNA: TGTGCCAGCAGCCCACAACAGAACACTGAA. Translating gives CASSPQQNTE. The full CDR3 reads CASSPQQNTEAFF.

On this clone: The observed sequence ends 3 residues before the CDR3 terminus, with the missing tail filled in from the germline J gene. The genes are TRBV18 and TRBJ1-2; 7 bases align to TRBD1. This CDR3 is built from 15 residues. Germline CDR1 is KGHSH and CDR2 is LQKENI. CDR3 residues: CASSPPDRAMNDYTF. The part of the CDR3 DNA that was read is TGTGCCAGCTCACCACCCGACAGGGCGATGAATGAC.

A note on this clone: Coverage ceases 3 residues before the CDR3 finishes, and the germline J gene fills in the end. The chain combines TRBV6-4 with TRBJ1-2, with a weak D call TRBD1 (5 bases). V was shortened by 2 bases and J by 5 bases, with 18 bases between the two germline ends. The CDR3 spans 16 residues. Per germline, CDR1 MRHNA and CDR2 SNTAGT. Incomplete CDR3 DNA: TGTGCCAGCAGTGACCCGAGCCCTGGGGCACCTTATGGC. This translates into CASSDPSPGAPYG. The entire CDR3 protein reads CASSDPSPGAPYGYTF.

Notes on this clone: Read data end 3 residues before the CDR3 end; the end is taken from the germline J gene. This chain uses TRBV6-1 with TRBJ2-3; a possible D gene is TRBD1 (7 bases). CDR3 length: 14 residues. Trimming removed 3 bases at V and 4 bases at J, with 11 bases between. Germline V CDR1 and CDR2: MNHNS, SASEGT. The sequenced CDR3 bases are TGTGCCAGCAGTGAGGGCAGGGGGGCAGATACG. Amino acid sequence: CASSEGRGADT. The entire CDR3 sequence reads CASSEGRGADTQYF.

Concerning this clone: From the germline J gene comes the end of the CDR3, since the read stops 3 residues before it. This chain connects TRBV20-1 to TRBJ1-1; 7 bases align to TRBD1. The J segment lost 5 bases and the V segment lost 6 bases, leaving 9 bases of the junction unmatched. In germline, CDR1 is DFQATT, CDR2 SNEGSKA (reference sequence). This CDR3 is 13 amino acids long. The DNA read from the CDR3 is TGCAGTGCCCCTGAGGGGGCCCGGACTGAA. Translating it yields CSAPEGARTE. The whole CDR3 sequence is CSAPEGARTEAFF.

As to this clone: The read gets to within 3 residues of the CDR3 end, and the germline J gene fills in the rest. The chain uses TRBV29-1 and TRBJ1-2, with D perhaps TRBD1 (5 bases). In germline, CDR1 is SQVTM, CDR2 ANQGSEA. CDR3 length: 11 residues. Partial CDR3 DNA: TGCAGCGTTGTCGGGGGGGTCGGC. Translated: CSVVGGVG. The whole CDR3 sequence is CSVVGGVGYTF.

Comment on this clone: Coverage ceases 3 residues before the CDR3 finishes, and the germline J gene fills in the end. The rearrangement uses TRBV7-2 and TRBJ2-7; TRBD2 might be the D (7 bases). CDR3 length: 15 amino acids. Trimming shortened V by 0 bases and J by 4 bases, and 13 bases separated the two germline ends. The germline V gene encodes CDR1 SGHTA and CDR2 FQGNSA. The CDR3 protein is CASSLAGGPSYEQYF. The sequenced part of the CDR3 DNA is TGTGCCAGCAGCTTAGCGGGGGGGCCGAGTTACGAG.

Comments on this clone: The read terminates 3 residues before the CDR3 end, so the remaining end is supplied by the germline J gene. This chain uses TRBV13 with TRBJ1-2; 10 nucleotides agree with TRBD1. Germline V gene sequence: CDR1 PRHDT, CDR2 FYEKMQ (reference sequence). CDR3 length: 16 residues. With V trimmed by 1 base and J by 5 bases, 7 bases remained unmatched. The CDR3 sequence is CASSLATGGLWYGYTF. The CDR3 DNA, read in part, is TGTGCCAGCAGCTTAGCGACAGGGGGCCTTTGGTATGGC.

Notes on this clone: The CDR3 extends 3 residues past the end of the read, so its final part is completed from the germline J gene. The chain has TRBV20-1 and TRBJ1-3; a possible D gene is TRBD1 (5 bases). This CDR3 comprises 15 residues. Deletions cut 0 bases from V and 3 bases from J, with 12 bases between. CDR1 is DFQATT and CDR2 is SNEGSKA in the germline V gene (reference sequence). The CDR3 is CSARDLAGLGNTIYF. The sequenced CDR3 bases are TGCAGTGCTAGAGATTTGGCAGGGCTTGGAAACACC.

As for this clone: Sequencing ends 3 residues short of the CDR3 end; the germline J gene provides the rest. The gene calls are TRBV7-9 and TRBJ2-4; TRBD1 agrees at 10 bases. This CDR3 spans 14 amino acids. The germline V gene encodes CDR1 SEHNR and CDR2 FQNEAQ (reference sequence). CDR3 loop: CASSSGTGAYGQYF. Incomplete CDR3 DNA: TGTGCCAGCAGCTCCGGGACAGGGGCCTATGGT. The full variable domain, in which reference TRBV7-9 and TRBJ2-4 provide the parts outside the CDR3, is DTGVSQNPRHKITKRGQNVTFRCDPISEHNRLYWYRQTLGQGPEFLTYFQNEAQLEKSRLLSDRFSAERPKGSFSTLEIQRTEQGDSAMYLCASSSGTGAYGQYFGAGTRLSVL.

Comments on this clone: The read falls 3 residues short of the CDR3 end, and the missing part is taken from the germline J gene. V gene TRBV2 combines with J gene TRBJ2-1; 7 nucleotides align to TRBD2. CDR1 and CDR2 from the germline V gene are SNHLY and FYNNEI. Germline trimming cut 2 bases from V and 6 bases from J; bases unmatched to any gene: 10. This CDR3 is 16 amino acids long. CDR3: CASSEYSLAEFNEQFF. The DNA read from the CDR3 is TGTGCCAGCAGTGAATATTCTCTAGCGGAGTTCAATGAG.